This passage covers 21 T cell receptor beta chains from one sample sequenced in a study of CD8 T cells in Susac syndrome. RNA totalling roughly 0.45 to 1 ug underwent reverse transcription with random hexamers. TCRdb independently ran MiXCR on the immunoSEQ multiplex PCR reads; one entry per CDR3 protein. Seen here are about 130,000 distinct CDR3 sequences, over 80% observed once, and the top ten hold about 0.51%. Sample: CD8+ T cells from PBMCs. These receptors came from a human donor with multiple sclerosis.

V and J are TRBV27 and TRBJ2-7; TRBD2 matches 8 bases. The V and J ends lost 2 bases and 6 bases, in that order; junction bases with no gene match: 3. The CDR3 spans 13 residues. Germline V gives CDR1 MNHEY, CDR2 SMNVEV (reference sequence). Written as DNA, the CDR3 is TGTGCCAGCAGTTTAGCGGGGGGCTTCGAGCAGTACTTC. Translation gives CASSLAGGFEQYF.

The rearrangement uses TRBV25-1 and TRBJ2-1; either TRBD1 or TRBD2 may fit D (5 bases each). Trimming removed 3 bases at V and 5 bases at J, with 26 bases between. The CDR3 covers 19 residues. The V gene's germline CDR1 is MGHDK and CDR2 SYGVNS. The CDR3 nucleotides are TGTGCCAGCAGTGATCCAACTCAGGGACCGAAGCAAGGGGACAATGAGCAGTTCTTC. Translating gives CASSDPTQGPKQGDNEQFF.

This clonotype has a handful of counts. The J gene is TRBJ2-2, the V gene TRBV4-2; the D is unclear. Per germline, CDR1 LGHNA and CDR2 YNFKEQ. Trimming removed 4 bases at V and 8 bases at J, with 8 bases between. This CDR3 spans 12 amino acids. CDR3 protein: CASSPKRGELFF. CDR3 coding DNA: TGTGCCAGCAGCCCTAAACGGGGGGAGCTGTTTTTT.

This sequence joins TRBV12-3 or TRBV12-4 and TRBJ2-3, with a weak D call TRBD1 (5 bases). V was pared by 3 bases and J by 2 bases, with 9 bases between. There are 14 residues in the CDR3. DNA of the CDR3: TGTGCCAGCAGTTTTAGGGGTTCCACAGATACGCAGTATTTT. This gives the protein CASSFRGSTDTQYF.

In nucleotides, the CDR3 is TGTGCCAGCTCACCCCCGTGGGACTACGAGCAGTACTTC. Its translation is CASSPPWDYEQYF. This chain connects TRBV18 to TRBJ2-7; D not certain. Germline lookup yields CDR1 KGHSH and CDR2 LQKENI. CDR3 length equals 13 residues. Trimming left V 3 bases short and J 3 bases short, with 9 bases between. The full variable domain, completed using reference TRBV18 and TRBJ2-7, is NAGVMQNPRHLVRRRGQEARLRCSPMKGHSHVYWYRQLPEEGLKFMVYLQKENIIDESGMPKERFSAEFPKEGPSILRIQQVVRGDSAAYFCASSPPWDYEQYFGPGTRLTVT.

This clonotype has just one count. V and J are TRBV12-3 or TRBV12-4 and TRBJ1-1, with D unresolved. Trimming took off 6 bases at V and 0 bases at J, with 14 bases between the two ends. The CDR3 contains 15 residues. CDR3 DNA sequence: TGTGCCAGCAGGCTAGGGATTCTGATGAACACTGAAGCTTTCTTT. Its translation is CASRLGILMNTEAFF.

V usage is TRBV6-6 and J usage is TRBJ1-1; tentative D call: TRBD1 (6 bases). Germline assignment: CDR1 MNHNY and CDR2 SVGAGI (reference sequence). The V end lost 0 bases, the J end lost 5 bases, and 13 bases lay between the germline ends. The CDR3 totals 15 residues. The DNA of the CDR3 is TGTGCCAGCAGTTACTCGACGCAGGGGAGGACTGAAGCTTTCTTT. Its translation is CASSYSTQGRTEAFF.

This sequence joins TRBV27 and TRBJ1-6; TRBD1 might be the D (6 bases). The CDR3 consists of 16 residues. V was pared by 2 bases and J by 3 bases, with 11 bases between. Germline CDR1 and CDR2: MNHEY and SMNVEV (reference sequence). For the CDR3, the DNA is TGTGCCAGCAGTTTAGCGACAGGCGTCTATAATTCACCCCTCCACTTT. Protein: CASSLATGVYNSPLHF.

DNA of the CDR3: TGTGCCAGCAGCTTGGGGGATGCGGGTGGCTACGAGCAGTACTTC. Translation gives CASSLGDAGGYEQYF. The genes are TRBV5-6 and TRBJ2-7; tentative D call: TRBD2 (5 bases). V dropped 0 bases and J dropped 3 bases, with 13 bases sitting between them. The CDR3 totals 15 residues. CDR1 SGHDT and CDR2 YYEEEE come from the germline V gene.

The chain is built from TRBV11-2 and TRBJ2-7; 7 bases are a match to TRBD2. With 4 bases clipped from V and 4 bases from J, the junction kept 10 bases outside the gene matches. Germline V lookup: CDR1 SGHAT, CDR2 FQNNGV. This CDR3 is 15 amino acids long. CDR3 in amino acids: CASSWFAGEGYEQYF. CDR3 nucleotides: TGTGCCAGCAGCTGGTTCGCGGGGGAGGGGTACGAGCAGTACTTC. Combining the CDR3 with reference TRBV11-2 and TRBJ2-7 gives the whole variable domain EAGVAQSPRYKIIEKRQSVAFWCNPISGHATLYWYQQILGQGPKLLIQFQNNGVVDDSQLPKDRFSAERLKGVDSTLKIQPAKLEDSAVYLCASSWFAGEGYEQYFGPGTRLTVT.

The chain combines TRBV7-8 with TRBJ2-3; D is ambiguous. Germline CDR1 and CDR2: SGHVS and FQNEAQ. Trimming left V 2 bases short and J 2 bases short, with 8 bases between. This CDR3 has 14 residues. The CDR3 region has the DNA TGTGCCAGCAGCTTAAATCTGGTCACAGATACGCAGTATTTT. Amino acids: CASSLNLVTDTQYF. Full variable domain (outside the CDR3, taken from reference TRBV7-8 and TRBJ2-3): GAGVSQSPRYKVAKRGQDVALRCDPISGHVSLFWYQQALGQGPEFLTYFQNEAQLDKSGLPSDRFFAERPEGSVSTLKIQRTQQEDSAVYLCASSLNLVTDTQYFGPGTRLTVL.

V and J are TRBV6-2 or TRBV6-3 and TRBJ2-2; D is possibly TRBD2 (5 bases). In germline, CDR1 is MNHEY, CDR2 SVGEGT. Trimming took 7 bases from V and 0 from J, leaving 9 bases between them. The CDR3 consists of 14 residues. In DNA, the CDR3 is TGTGCCAGCAAAGTGGGAGCGAACACCGGGGAGCTGTTTTTT. It is translated as CASKVGANTGELFF.

This rearrangement joins TRBV25-1 to TRBJ1-2, with D unclear. Germline values: CDR1 MGHDK, CDR2 SYGVNS. CDR3 length equals 10 residues. Trimming took 10 bases from V and 7 from J, leaving 10 bases between them. CDR3: CATNGGGYTF. CDR3 sequence (DNA): TGTGCCACCAACGGTGGTGGCTACACCTTC.

The V gene is TRBV6-1, the J gene TRBJ2-7; D unresolved. The CDR3 covers 13 residues. V lost 8 bases, J lost 2 bases, and 13 bases lay in between. CDR1 and CDR2 (germline): MNHNS, SASEGT. CDR3 sequence: CASRTRPTYEQYF. For the CDR3, the DNA is TGTGCCAGCCGGACCCGGCCCACCTACGAGCAGTACTTC.

This clonotype was found a few times. The chain is built from TRBV4-3 and TRBJ1-1; D remains ambiguous. This CDR3 spans 15 amino acids. The V and J ends lost 1 base and 3 bases respectively, with 12 bases between them. CDR1 and CDR2 (germline): LGHNA, YSLEER. DNA of the CDR3: TGCGCCAGCAGCCAAGTAGAACATCGGGACACTGAAGCTTTCTTT. Amino acid sequence: CASSQVEHRDTEAFF.

The V and J genes are TRBV4-1 and TRBJ1-1; a possible D gene is TRBD1 (6 bases). Trimming removed 4 bases from V and 1 base from J, with 10 bases in between. The CDR3 is made up of 14 amino acids. In germline, CDR1 is MGHRA, CDR2 YSYEKL. CDR3 loop: CASSPDSTNTEAFF. The CDR3 DNA sequence: TGCGCCAGCAGCCCGGACAGCACGAACACTGAAGCTTTCTTT.

This clonotype occurred a few times. This sequence joins TRBV19 and TRBJ2-6; no clear D gene. Trimming took off 3 bases at V and 0 bases at J, with 6 bases between the two ends. This CDR3 is 15 amino acids long. Per germline, CDR1 LNHDA and CDR2 SQIVND (reference sequence). CDR3 residues: CASSIIASGANVLTF. The CDR3 DNA reads as TGTGCCAGTAGTATCATCGCCTCTGGGGCCAACGTCCTGACTTTC.

The rearrangement joins TRBV4-1 to TRBJ1-2; possibly TRBD1 for D (6 bases). The length of the CDR3 is 15 residues. Germline V gene data show CDR1 as MGHRA and CDR2 as YSYEKL. Trimming cost V 0 bases and J 4 bases, with 12 bases left between them. CDR3 in amino acids: CASSQDMDRLYGYTF. The CDR3 nucleotides are TGCGCCAGCAGCCAAGATATGGACAGACTCTATGGCTACACCTTC.

The CDR3 protein is CASSPLDSTDTQYF. DNA of the CDR3: TGTGCCAGCAGCCCCTTGGACAGCACAGATACGCAGTATTTT. The rearrangement joins TRBV7-9 to TRBJ2-3; no clear D. V was clipped by 5 bases and J by 0 bases, with 9 bases between them. The CDR3 spans 14 residues. Germline-derived CDR1 and CDR2 are SEHNR and FQNEAQ (reference sequence).

The V call is TRBV23-1, the J call TRBJ2-2; perhaps D is TRBD1 or TRBD2 (5 bases each). TRBV23-1 is classed as an ORF, of uncertain function. This CDR3 comprises 14 residues. Trimming removed 4 bases from V and 2 bases from J, with 8 bases in between. CDR3 DNA sequence: TGCGCCAGCAGTCCGAGGGACAACACCGGGGAGCTGTTTTTT. As protein: CASSPRDNTGELFF.

This clonotype was seen only a few times. The chain employs TRBV4-2 and TRBJ1-2, with D possibly TRBD1 on 6 matching bases. The CDR3 sequence is 15 residues long. Trimming removed 10 bases from V and 2 bases from J, with 20 bases in between. CDR1 is LGHNA and CDR2 is YNFKEQ in the germline V gene. CDR3 DNA sequence: TGTGCCACCAAGGAAGGGGGGCTTGGCAACTATGGCTACACCTTC. Translation gives CATKEGGLGNYGYTF.